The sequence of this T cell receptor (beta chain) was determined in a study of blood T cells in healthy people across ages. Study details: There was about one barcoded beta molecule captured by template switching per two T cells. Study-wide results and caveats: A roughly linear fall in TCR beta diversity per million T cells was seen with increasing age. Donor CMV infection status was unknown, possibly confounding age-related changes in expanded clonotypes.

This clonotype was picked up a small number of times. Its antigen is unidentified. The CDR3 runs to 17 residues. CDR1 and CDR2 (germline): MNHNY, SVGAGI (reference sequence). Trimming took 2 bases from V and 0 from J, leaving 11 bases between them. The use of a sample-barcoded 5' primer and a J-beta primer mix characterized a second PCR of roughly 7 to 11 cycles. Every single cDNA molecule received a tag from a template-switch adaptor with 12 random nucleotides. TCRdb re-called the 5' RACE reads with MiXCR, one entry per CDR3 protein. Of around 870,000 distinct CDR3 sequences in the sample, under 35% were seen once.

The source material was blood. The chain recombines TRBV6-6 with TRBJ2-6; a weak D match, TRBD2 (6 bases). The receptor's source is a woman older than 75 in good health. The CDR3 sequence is CASSYTGSGSGANVLTF. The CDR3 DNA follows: TGTGCCAGCAGTTACACAGGTAGCGGCTCTGGGGCCAACGTCCTGACTTTC.